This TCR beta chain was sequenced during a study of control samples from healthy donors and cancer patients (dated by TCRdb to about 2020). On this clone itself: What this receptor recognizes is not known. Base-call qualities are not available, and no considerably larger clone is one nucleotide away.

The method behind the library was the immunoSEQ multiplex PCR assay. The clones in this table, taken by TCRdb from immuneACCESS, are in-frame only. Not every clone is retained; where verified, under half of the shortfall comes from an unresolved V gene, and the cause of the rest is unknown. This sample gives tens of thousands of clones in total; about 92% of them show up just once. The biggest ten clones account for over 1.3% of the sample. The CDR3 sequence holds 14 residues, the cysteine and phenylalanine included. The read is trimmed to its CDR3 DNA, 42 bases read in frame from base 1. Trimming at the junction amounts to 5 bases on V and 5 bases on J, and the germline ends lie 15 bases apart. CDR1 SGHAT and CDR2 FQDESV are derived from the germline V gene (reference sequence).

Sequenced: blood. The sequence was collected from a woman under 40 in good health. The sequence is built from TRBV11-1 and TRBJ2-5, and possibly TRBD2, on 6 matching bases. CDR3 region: CASSPAGEVETQYF. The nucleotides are TGTGCCAGCAGCCCTGCTGGGGAGGTGGAGACCCAGTACTTC.